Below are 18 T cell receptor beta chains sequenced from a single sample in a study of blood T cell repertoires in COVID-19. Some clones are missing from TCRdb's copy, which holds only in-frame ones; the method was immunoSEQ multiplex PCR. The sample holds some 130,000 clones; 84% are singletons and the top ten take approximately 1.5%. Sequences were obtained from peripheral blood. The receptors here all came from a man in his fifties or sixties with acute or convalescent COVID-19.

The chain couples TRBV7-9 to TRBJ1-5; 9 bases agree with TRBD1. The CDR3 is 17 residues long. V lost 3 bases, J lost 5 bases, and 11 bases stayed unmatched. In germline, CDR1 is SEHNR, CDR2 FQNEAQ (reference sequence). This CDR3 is CASSFFVGTGGHQPQHF. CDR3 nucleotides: TGTGCCAGCAGCTTTTTTGTTGGAACAGGGGGCCATCAGCCCCAGCATTTT.

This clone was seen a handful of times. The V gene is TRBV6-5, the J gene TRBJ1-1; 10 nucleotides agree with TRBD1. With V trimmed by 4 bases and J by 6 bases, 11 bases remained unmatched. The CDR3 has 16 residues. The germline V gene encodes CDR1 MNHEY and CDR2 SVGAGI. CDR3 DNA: TGTGCCAGCAGTTTCCCGAAGGGACAGGGGATGGCTGAAGCTTTCTTT. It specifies CASSFPKGQGMAEAFF.

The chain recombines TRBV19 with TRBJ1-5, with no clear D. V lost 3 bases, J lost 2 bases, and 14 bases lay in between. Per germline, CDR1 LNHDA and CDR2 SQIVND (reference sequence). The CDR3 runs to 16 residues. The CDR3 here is CASSIVARRGNQPQHF. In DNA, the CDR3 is TGTGCCAGTAGTATTGTGGCCCGCCGGGGCAATCAGCCCCAGCATTTT.

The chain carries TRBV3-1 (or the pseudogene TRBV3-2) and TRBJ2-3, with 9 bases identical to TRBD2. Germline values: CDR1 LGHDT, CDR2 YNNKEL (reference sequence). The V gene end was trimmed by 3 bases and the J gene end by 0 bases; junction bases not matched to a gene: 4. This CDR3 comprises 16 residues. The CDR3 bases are TGTGCCAGCAGCCAGCTAGCGGGGCTTAGCACAGATACGCAGTATTTT. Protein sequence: CASSQLAGLSTDTQYF.

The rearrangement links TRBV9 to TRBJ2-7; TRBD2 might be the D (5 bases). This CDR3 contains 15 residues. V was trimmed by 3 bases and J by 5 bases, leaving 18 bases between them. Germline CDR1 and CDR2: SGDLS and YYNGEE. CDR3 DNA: TGTGCCAGCAGCGCTCACGCCGGGAAAAGCGACGAGCAGTACTTC. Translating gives CASSAHAGKSDEQYF. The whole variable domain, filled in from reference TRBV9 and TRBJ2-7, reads DSGVTQTPKHLITATGQRVTLRCSPRSGDLSVYWYQQSLDQGLQFLIQYYNGEERAKGNILERFSAQQFPDLHSELNLSSLELGDSALYFCASSAHAGKSDEQYFGPGTRLTVT.

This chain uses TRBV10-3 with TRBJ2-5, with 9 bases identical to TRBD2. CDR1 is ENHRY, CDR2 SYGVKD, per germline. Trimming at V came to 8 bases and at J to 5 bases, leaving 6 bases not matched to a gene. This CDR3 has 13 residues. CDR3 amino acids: CAIGAGGSETQYF. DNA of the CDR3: TGTGCCATCGGGGCGGGGGGGAGTGAGACCCAGTACTTC.

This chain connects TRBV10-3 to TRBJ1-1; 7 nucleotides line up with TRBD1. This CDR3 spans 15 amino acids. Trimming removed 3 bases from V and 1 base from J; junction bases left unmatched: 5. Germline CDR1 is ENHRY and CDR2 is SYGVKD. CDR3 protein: CAISDTGTANTEAFF. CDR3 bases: TGTGCCATCAGTGATACCGGGACAGCGAACACTGAAGCTTTCTTT.

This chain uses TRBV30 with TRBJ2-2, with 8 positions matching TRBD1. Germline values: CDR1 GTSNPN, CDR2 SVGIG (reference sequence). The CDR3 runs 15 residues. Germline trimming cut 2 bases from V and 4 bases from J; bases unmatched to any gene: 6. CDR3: CAWSRGQGRTGELFF. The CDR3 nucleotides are TGTGCCTGGAGTCGAGGACAGGGTCGCACCGGGGAGCTGTTTTTT. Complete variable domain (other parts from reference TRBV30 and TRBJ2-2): SQTIHQWPATLVQPVGSPLSLECTVEGTSNPNLYWYRQAAGRGLQLLFYSVGIGQISSEVPQNLSASRPQDRQFILSSKKLLLSDSGFYLCAWSRGQGRTGELFFGEGSRLTVL.

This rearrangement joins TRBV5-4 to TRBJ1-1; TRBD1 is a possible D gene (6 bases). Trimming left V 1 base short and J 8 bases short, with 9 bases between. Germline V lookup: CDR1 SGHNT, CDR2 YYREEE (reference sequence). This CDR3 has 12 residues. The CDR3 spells CASSLPGVEAFF. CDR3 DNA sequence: TGTGCCAGCAGCTTGCCAGGGGTGGAAGCTTTCTTT.

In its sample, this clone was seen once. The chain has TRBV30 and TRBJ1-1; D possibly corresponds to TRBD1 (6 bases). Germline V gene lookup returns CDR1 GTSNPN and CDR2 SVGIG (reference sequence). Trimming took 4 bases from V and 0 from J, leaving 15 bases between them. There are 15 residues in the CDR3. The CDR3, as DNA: TGTGCCTGGAACAAACCGGGACATTTGAACACTGAAGCTTTCTTT. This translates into CAWNKPGHLNTEAFF.

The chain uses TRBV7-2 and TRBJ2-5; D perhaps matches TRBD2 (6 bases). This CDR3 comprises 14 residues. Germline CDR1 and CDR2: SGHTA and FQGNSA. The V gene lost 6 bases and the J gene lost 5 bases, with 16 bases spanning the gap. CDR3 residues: CASSLTRAGETQYF. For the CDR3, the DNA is TGTGCCAGCAGTCTAACGAGGGCGGGGGAGACCCAGTACTTC. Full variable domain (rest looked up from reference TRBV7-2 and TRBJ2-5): GAGVSQSPSNKVTEKGKDVELRCDPISGHTALYWYRQSLGQGLEFLIYFQGNSAPDKSGLPSDRFSAERTGGSVSTLTIQRTQQEDSAVYLCASSLTRAGETQYFGPGTRLLVL.

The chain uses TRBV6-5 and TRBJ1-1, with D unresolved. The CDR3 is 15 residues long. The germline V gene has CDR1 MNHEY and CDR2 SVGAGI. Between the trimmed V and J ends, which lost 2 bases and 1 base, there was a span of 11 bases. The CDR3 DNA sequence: TGTGCCAGCAGTTACCGCGGCAGCGGGAACACTGAAGCTTTCTTT. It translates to CASSYRGSGNTEAFF.

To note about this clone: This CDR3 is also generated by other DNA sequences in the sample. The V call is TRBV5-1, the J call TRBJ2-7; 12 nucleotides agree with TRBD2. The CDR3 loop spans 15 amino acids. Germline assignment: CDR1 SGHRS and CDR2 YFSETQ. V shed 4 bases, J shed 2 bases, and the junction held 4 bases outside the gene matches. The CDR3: CASSPRTSGAYEQYF. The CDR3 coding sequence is TGCGCCAGCAGCCCAAGGACTAGCGGGGCCTACGAGCAGTACTTC.

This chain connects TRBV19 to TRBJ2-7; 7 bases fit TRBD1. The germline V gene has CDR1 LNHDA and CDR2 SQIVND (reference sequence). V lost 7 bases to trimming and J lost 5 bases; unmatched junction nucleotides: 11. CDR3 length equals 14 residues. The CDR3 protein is CASNNPTGTDEQYF. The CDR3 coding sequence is TGTGCCAGTAATAACCCAACCGGGACAGACGAGCAGTACTTC. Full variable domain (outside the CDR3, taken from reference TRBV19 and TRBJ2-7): DGGITQSPKYLFRKEGQNVTLSCEQNLNHDAMYWYRQDPGQGLRLIYYSQIVNDFQKGDIAEGYSVSREKKESFPLTVTSAQKNPTAFYLCASNNPTGTDEQYFGPGTRLTVT.

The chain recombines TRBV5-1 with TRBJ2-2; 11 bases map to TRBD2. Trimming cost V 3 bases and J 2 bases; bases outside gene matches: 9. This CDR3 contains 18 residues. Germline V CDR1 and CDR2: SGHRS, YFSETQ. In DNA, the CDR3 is TGCGCCAGCAGCTGGGGGTCCGGGACTAGCGGCAACACCGGGGAGCTGTTTTTT. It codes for CASSWGSGTSGNTGELFF.

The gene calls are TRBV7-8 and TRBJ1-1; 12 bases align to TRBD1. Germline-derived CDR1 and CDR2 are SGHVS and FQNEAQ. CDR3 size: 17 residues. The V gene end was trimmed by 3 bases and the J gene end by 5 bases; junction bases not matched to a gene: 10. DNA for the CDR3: TGTGCCAGCAGCTTCCGGGACAGGGGGCGCGTTTGGACTGAAGCTTTCTTT. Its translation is CASSFRDRGRVWTEAFF.

CDR3 sequence: CASSLSGGTSTDTQYF. The CDR3 DNA follows: TGTGCCAGCAGCTTAAGCGGGGGAACTAGCACAGATACGCAGTATTTT. V gene TRBV7-6 combines with J gene TRBJ2-3, with TRBD2 matching over 8 bases. Germline CDR1 SGHVS, CDR2 FNYEAQ. There are 16 residues in the CDR3. Trimming at V came to 2 bases and at J to 0 bases, leaving 4 bases not matched to a gene.

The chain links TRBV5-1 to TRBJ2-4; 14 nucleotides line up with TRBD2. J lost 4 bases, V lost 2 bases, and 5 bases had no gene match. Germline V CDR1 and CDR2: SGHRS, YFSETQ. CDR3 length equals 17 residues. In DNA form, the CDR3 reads TGCGCCAGCAGCTTAGGGACTAGCGGGAGATTGAAAAACATTCAGTACTTC. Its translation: CASSLGTSGRLKNIQYF.